This T cell receptor (beta chain) is from a study of blood T cell repertoires in COVID-19 (dated by TCRdb to about 2020). Regarding the research as a whole: Collaborator samples came from the United States, Italy and Spain and covered acute and convalescent phases of COVID-19. The samples were drawn from two sources: the first 160 participants of the ongoing ImmuneRACE study, and 1,254 subjects contributed by 6 global collaborators. Sample metadata almost always included a de-identified subject ID, COVID-19 status, age in years and sex. The material from the prospective study consisted of cDNA or gDNA derived from T cells, B-cell-depleted T cells, or PBMCs. The dataset comprised deeply sampled blood TCRbeta repertoires from subjects exposed to, actively infected with, or recovered from COVID-19. Where HLA class I and class II types were available, the types were taken from metadata supplied by the sample provider, not from assay-based typing. The repertoires were released in a freely available public database meant as a resource for research on the immune response to SARS-CoV-2.

The research as a whole found: How much clinical and demographic metadata was included differed by source and by participant, and the metadata was provided uncurated.

Enrolling through a virtual design, the prospective study's participants ranged in age from roughly 18 to 100 years and lived across roughly 23 United States geographic areas. In the prospective study, participants were assigned to cohorts based on the clinical history participants reported in a screening survey and a study questionnaire. For ImmuneRACE Cohort 3, a participant was defined as recovered based on two consecutive negative NP/OP PCR tests, clearance by a healthcare professional, or resolution of symptoms. In the prospective study, whole blood, serum and a nasopharyngeal or oropharyngeal swab were collected from each participant by mobile phlebotomists. Prospective study participants could optionally give additional blood draws and questionnaires over an approximately two-month period. Blood samples from the prospective study were shipped frozen or at room temperature prior to DNA extraction.

TCRbeta CDR3 regions were amplified from genomic DNA using the immunoSEQ Assay, a bias-controlled multiplex PCR. On the study's bioinformatics: The number of nucleated cells in each sample was estimated from the amplification of reference gene primers within the assay. To quantify the absolute abundance of each unique TCRbeta CDR3 rearrangement, sequence reads were collapsed and filtered. For each sample, productive Simpson clonality was calculated by taking the square root of Simpson's diversity index across productive rearrangements. The table comes from immuneACCESS by way of TCRdb, which keeps in-frame sequences with V and J called. Part of the clones is missing from these tables; in studies checked, under half for an unresolved V gene and the rest for unknown reasons. For V, J and clone size, that table is used; D and trimming come from the DNA. This sample has nearly 250,000 clones in its table, and about 82% of those were observed once. The ten top clones hold roughly 2% of the sample.

For this clone: This receptor's antigen is unknown. No per-base quality is available; no much larger clone lies one base away.

The CDR3 contains 13 residues, cysteine and phenylalanine counted. The read is trimmed to its CDR3 DNA, 39 bases read in frame from base 1. Deletion took 5 bases off V and 2 bases off J, with a span of 10 bases between the germline ends. For CDR1 and CDR2, the germline V gene (reference sequence) lists MNHEY and SMNVEV. Recombination joined TRBV27 with TRBJ2-7, and the D gene may be TRBD2, 5 bases matching. The sample consisted of PBMCs or T cells enriched from blood (not recorded which). The clonotype originates from a woman between 45 and 60 years old who had recovered from COVID-19. For the CDR3, the sequence is CASSLGSTYEQYF. In nucleotides, the sequence is TGTGCCAGCAGTCTAGGGAGCACCTACGAGCAGTACTTC.